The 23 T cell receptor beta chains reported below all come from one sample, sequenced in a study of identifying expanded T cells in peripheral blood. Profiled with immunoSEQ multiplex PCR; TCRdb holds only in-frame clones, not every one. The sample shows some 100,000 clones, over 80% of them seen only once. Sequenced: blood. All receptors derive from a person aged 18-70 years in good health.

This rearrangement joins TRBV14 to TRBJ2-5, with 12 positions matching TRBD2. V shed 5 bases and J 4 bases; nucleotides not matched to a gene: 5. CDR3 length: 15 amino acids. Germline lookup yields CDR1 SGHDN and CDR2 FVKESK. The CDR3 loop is CASSTLAGGGETQYF. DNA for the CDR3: TGTGCCAGCAGCACCCTAGCGGGAGGGGGAGAGACCCAGTACTTC.

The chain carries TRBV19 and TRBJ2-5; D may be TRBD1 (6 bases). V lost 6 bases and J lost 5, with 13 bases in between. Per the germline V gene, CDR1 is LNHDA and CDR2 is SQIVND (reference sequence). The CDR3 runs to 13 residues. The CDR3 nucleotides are TGTGCCAGTAGAAACACAGGGATGGAGACCCAGTACTTC. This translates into CASRNTGMETQYF.

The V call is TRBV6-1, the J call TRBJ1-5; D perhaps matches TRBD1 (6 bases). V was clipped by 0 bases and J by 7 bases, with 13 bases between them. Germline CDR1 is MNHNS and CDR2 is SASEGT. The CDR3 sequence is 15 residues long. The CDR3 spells CASSEAFRGNQPQHF. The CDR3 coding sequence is TGTGCCAGCAGTGAAGCGTTCAGGGGTAACCAGCCCCAGCATTTT.

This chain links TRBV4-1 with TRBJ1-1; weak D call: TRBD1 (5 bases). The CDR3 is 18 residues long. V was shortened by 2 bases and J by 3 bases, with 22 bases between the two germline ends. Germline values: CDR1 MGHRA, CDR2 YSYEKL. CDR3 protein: CASSQSLRGRIQDTEAFF. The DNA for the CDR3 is TGCGCCAGCAGCCAAAGTCTCCGAGGCCGAATACAGGACACTGAAGCTTTCTTT.

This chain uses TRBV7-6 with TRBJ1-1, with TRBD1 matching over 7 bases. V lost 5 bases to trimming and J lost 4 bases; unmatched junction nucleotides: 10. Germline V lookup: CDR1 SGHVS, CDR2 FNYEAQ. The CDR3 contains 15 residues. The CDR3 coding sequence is TGTGCCAGCAGCCCTCTAAGACAGGGCTCCACTGAAGCTTTCTTT. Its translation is CASSPLRQGSTEAFF.

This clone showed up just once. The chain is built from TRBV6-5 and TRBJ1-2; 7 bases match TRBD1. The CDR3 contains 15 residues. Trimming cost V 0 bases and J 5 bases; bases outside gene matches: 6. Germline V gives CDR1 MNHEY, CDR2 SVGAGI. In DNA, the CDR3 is TGTGCCAGCAGTTACTCTCCCACAGGGGCTTATGGCTACACCTTC. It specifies CASSYSPTGAYGYTF.

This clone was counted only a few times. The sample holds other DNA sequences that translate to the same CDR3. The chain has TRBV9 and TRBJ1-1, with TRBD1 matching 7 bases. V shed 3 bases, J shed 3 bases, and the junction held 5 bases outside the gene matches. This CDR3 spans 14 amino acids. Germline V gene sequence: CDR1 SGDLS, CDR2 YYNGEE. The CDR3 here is CASSALTGDTEAFF. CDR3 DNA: TGTGCCAGCAGCGCACTTACAGGGGACACTGAAGCTTTCTTT.

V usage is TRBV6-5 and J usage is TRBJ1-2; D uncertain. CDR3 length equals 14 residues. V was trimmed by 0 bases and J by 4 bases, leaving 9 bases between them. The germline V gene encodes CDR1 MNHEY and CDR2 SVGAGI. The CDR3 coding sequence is TGTGCCAGCAGTTACTCTGGGCTCGGCTATGGCTACACCTTC. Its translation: CASSYSGLGYGYTF.

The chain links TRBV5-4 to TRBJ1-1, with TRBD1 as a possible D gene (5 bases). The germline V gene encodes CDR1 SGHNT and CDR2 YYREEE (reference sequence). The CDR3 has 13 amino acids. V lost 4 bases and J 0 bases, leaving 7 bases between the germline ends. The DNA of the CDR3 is TGTGCCAGCAGCCGGGACCTGAACACTGAAGCTTTCTTT. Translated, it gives CASSRDLNTEAFF. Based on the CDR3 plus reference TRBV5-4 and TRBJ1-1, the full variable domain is ETGVTQSPTHLIKTRGQQVTLRCSSQSGHNTVSWYQQALGQGPQFIFQYYREEENGRGNFPPRFSGLQFPNYSSELNVNALELDDSALYLCASSRDLNTEAFFGQGTRLTVV.

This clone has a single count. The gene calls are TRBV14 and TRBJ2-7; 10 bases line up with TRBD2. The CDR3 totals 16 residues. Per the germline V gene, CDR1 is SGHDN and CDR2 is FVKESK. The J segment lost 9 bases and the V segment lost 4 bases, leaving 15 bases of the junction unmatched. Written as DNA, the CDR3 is TGTGCCAGCAGCCTTAGCGGGGGGCCCCCCTCTTCGGCGCAGTACTTC. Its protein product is CASSLSGGPPSSAQYF. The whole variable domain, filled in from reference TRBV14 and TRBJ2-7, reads EAGVTQFPSHSVIEKGQTVTLRCDPISGHDNLYWYRRVMGKEIKFLLHFVKESKQDESGMPNNRFLAERTGGTYSTLKVQPAELEDSGVYFCASSLSGGPPSSAQYFGPGTRLTVT.

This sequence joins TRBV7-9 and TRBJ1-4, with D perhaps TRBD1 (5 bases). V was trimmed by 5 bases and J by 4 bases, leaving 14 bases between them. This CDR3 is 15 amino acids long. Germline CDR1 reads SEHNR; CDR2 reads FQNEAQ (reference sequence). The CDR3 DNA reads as TGTGCCAGCAGCCCAAGACAAGACAGTAATGAAAAACTGTTTTTT. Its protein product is CASSPRQDSNEKLFF.

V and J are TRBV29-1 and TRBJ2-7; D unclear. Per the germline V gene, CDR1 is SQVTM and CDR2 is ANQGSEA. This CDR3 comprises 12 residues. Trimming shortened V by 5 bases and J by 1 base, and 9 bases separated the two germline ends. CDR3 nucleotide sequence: TGCAGCGTTCGGGTGGTTTCCTACGAGCAGTACTTC. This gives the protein CSVRVVSYEQYF.

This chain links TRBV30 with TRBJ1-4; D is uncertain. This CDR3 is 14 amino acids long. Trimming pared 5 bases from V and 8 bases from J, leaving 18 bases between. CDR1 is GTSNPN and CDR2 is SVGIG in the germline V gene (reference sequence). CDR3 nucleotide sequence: TGTGCCTGGGCACCTGTGTCAAACCGGGAAAAACTGTTTTTT. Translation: CAWAPVSNREKLFF. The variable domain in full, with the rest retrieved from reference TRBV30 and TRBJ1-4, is SQTIHQWPATLVQPVGSPLSLECTVEGTSNPNLYWYRQAAGRGLQLLFYSVGIGQISSEVPQNLSASRPQDRQFILSSKKLLLSDSGFYLCAWAPVSNREKLFFGSGTQLSVL.

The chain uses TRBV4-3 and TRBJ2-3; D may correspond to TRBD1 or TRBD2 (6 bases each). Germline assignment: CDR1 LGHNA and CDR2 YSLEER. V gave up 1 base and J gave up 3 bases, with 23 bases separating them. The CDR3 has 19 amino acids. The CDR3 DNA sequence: TGCGCCAGCAGCCAAGGAGTTGGCGGGACCGGTCAGGGGACAGATACGCAGTATTTT. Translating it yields CASSQGVGGTGQGTDTQYF.

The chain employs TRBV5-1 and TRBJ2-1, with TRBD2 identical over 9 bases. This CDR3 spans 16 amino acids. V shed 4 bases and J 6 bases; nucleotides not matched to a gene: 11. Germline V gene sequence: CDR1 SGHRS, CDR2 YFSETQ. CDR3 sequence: CASSTLAGAEVNEQFF. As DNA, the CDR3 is TGCGCCAGCAGCACCTTAGCGGGAGCCGAAGTCAATGAGCAGTTCTTC.

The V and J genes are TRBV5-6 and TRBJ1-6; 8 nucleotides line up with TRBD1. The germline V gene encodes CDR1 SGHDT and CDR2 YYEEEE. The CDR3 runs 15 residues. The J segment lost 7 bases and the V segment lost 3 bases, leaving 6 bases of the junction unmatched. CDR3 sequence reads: CASSYRDRKNSPLHF. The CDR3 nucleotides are TGTGCCAGCAGCTACCGGGACAGGAAAAATTCACCCCTCCACTTT.

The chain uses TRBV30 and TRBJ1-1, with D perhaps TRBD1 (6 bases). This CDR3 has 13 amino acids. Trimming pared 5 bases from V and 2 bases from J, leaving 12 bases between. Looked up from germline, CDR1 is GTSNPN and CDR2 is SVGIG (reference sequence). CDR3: CAWGDNRNTEAFF. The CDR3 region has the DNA TGTGCCTGGGGGGACAATCGTAACACTGAAGCTTTCTTT.

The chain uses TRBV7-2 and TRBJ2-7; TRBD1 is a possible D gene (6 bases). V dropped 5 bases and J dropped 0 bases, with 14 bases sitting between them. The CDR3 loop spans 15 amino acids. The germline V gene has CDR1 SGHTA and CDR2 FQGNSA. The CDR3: CASSQGQSSSYEQYF. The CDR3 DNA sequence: TGTGCCAGCAGCCAAGGACAGAGCAGCTCCTACGAGCAGTACTTC. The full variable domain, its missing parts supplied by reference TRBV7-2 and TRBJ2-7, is GAGVSQSPSNKVTEKGKDVELRCDPISGHTALYWYRQSLGQGLEFLIYFQGNSAPDKSGLPSDRFSAERTGGSVSTLTIQRTQQEDSAVYLCASSQGQSSSYEQYFGPGTRLTVT.

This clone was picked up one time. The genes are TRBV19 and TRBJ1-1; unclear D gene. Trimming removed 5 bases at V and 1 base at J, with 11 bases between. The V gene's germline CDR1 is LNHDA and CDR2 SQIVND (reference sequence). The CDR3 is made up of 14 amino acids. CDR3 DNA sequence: TGTGCCAGTAGTGTAAGAACAGAGAACACTGAAGCTTTCTTT. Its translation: CASSVRTENTEAFF. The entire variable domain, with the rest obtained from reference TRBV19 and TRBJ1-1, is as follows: DGGITQSPKYLFRKEGQNVTLSCEQNLNHDAMYWYRQDPGQGLRLIYYSQIVNDFQKGDIAEGYSVSREKKESFPLTVTSAQKNPTAFYLCASSVRTENTEAFFGQGTRLTVV.

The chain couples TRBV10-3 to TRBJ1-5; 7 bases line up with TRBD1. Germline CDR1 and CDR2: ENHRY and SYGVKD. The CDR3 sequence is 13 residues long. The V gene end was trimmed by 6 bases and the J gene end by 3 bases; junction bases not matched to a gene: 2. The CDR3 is CAIRGTDNQPQHF. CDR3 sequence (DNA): TGTGCCATCAGAGGGACAGACAATCAGCCCCAGCATTTT.

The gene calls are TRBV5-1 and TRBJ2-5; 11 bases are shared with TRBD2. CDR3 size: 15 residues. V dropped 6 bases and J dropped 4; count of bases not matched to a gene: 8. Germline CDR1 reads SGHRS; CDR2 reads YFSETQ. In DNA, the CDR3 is TGCGCCAGCATATACCTTGGGACTAGCGGAGAGACCCAGTACTTC. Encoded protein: CASIYLGTSGETQYF.

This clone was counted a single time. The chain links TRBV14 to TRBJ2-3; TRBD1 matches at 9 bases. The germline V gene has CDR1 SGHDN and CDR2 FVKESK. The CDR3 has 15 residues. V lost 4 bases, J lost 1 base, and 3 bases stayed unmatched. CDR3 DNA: TGTGCCAGCAGCCCGCGGGACAGGGGCACAGATACGCAGTATTTT. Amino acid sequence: CASSPRDRGTDTQYF.

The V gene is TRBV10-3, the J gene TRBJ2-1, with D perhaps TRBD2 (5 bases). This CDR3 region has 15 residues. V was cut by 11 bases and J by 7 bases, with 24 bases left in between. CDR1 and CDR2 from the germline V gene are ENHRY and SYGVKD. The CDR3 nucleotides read TGTGCCGCCCGAGGTGGCATCCGGCGAGGGAATGAGCAGTTCTTC. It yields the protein CAARGGIRRGNEQFF.